This TCR beta chain was recorded in a study of identical twins' blood T cells. Donors were six healthy women in three monozygous twin pairs. Reared together, all three twin pairs probably met the same infectious agents and vaccines. The CDR3 spans 13 residues. CDR1 is DFQATT and CDR2 is SNEGSKA in the germline V gene (reference sequence). The J segment lost 1 base and the V segment lost 5 bases, leaving 4 bases of the junction unmatched. TCRdb recomputed calls from the 5' RACE reads with MiXCR, one row per CDR3 protein. The sample contains 350,000 to 400,000 distinct CDR3 sequences, 28% of which appear only once. As to this clonotype: Its antigen is undetermined. The CDR3 end shows no conserved phenylalanine or tryptophan, and so a read error is likely.

General study findings and limits: V gene usage reportedly matched far better within twin pairs than unrelated donors.

The clonotype comes from a woman between 18 and 50 years old in good health. The chain employs TRBV20-1 and TRBJ1-2; 7 positions agree with TRBD1. Input material: PBMCs. CDR3 bases: TGCAGTGCTTTGGGGGACAGTAACTATGGCTACACCCTC. This sequence encodes CSALGDSNYGYTL.